This section outlines one T cell receptor beta chain sequence together with its context. These data come from a study of T cell changes during pregnancy in multiple sclerosis. The germline V gene encodes CDR1 MNHNY and CDR2 SVGAGI (reference sequence). V lost 0 bases and J lost 6; bases outside the gene matches: 5. CDR3 length: 15 residues. Data came from immunoSEQ multiplex PCR; TCRdb stores just in-frame clones and leaves some out. The top ten clones hold over 0.85% of a sample with some 99,000 clones, under 95% of them seen once. This clonotype originated in a female donor with multiple sclerosis, enrolled in a pregnancy study. Sequenced here: peripheral blood, sampled after pregnancy. The rearrangement links TRBV6-6 to TRBJ2-7; 10 bases map to TRBD2. CDR3 DNA: TGTGCCAGCAGTTACTCTACCCCTAGCGGGAGCGAGCAGTACTTC. Its translation: CASSYSTPSGSEQYF.